A single sample gave rise to the 11 T cell receptor beta chains below, sequenced in a study of blood T cell repertoires in COVID-19. The repertoire was sequenced with immunoSEQ multiplex PCR; TCRdb's copy has only in-frame clones and lacks some. The sample lists about 190,000 clones, around 79% occurring once. The sample comprised peripheral blood. The receptors were gathered from a man in his fifties who had recovered from COVID-19.

The chain is built from TRBV6-5 and TRBJ2-7, with TRBD1 identical over 8 bases. Trimming took 2 bases from V and 6 from J; bases not matched to a gene: 3. This CDR3 has 13 amino acids. Germline V gene sequence: CDR1 MNHEY, CDR2 SVGAGI. CDR3 protein: CASSYDTGGEQYF. CDR3 in DNA: TGTGCCAGCAGTTACGATACAGGGGGCGAGCAGTACTTC.

The gene calls are TRBV5-1 and TRBJ2-7; TRBD2 aligns across 8 bases. Germline CDR1 reads SGHRS; CDR2 reads YFSETQ. With 4 bases clipped from V and 0 bases from J, the junction kept 6 bases outside the gene matches. The CDR3 extends over 15 amino acids. The chain's CDR3 is CASSTQSGSSYEQYF. DNA of the CDR3: TGCGCCAGCAGCACCCAAAGCGGGAGCTCCTACGAGCAGTACTTC.

This chain links TRBV7-9 with TRBJ2-7; 8 bases align to TRBD2. V lost 2 bases to trimming and J lost 5 bases; unmatched junction nucleotides: 5. Germline CDR1 reads SEHNR; CDR2 reads FQNEAQ (reference sequence). CDR3 length equals 14 residues. The CDR3 DNA is TGTGCCAGCAGCTTAAAGCGGGAGTCCCACGAGCAGTACTTC. Protein sequence: CASSLKRESHEQYF.

J is TRBJ2-3 and V is TRBV15; 10 bases agree with TRBD2. The CDR3 spans 15 residues. Germline CDR1 is LNHNV and CDR2 is YYDKDF (reference sequence). J lost 4 bases, V lost 1 base, and 2 bases had no gene match. As DNA, the CDR3 is TGTGCCACCAGCAGAGTAGCGGGAGGCGCAGATACGCAGTATTTT. Encoded protein: CATSRVAGGADTQYF.

The rearrangement uses TRBV19 and TRBJ2-3; perhaps TRBD2 as D (5 bases). This CDR3 has 15 amino acids. Germline values: CDR1 LNHDA, CDR2 SQIVND (reference sequence). Trimming shortened V by 6 bases and J by 3 bases, and 16 bases separated the two germline ends. CDR3 bases: TGTGCCAGTAGGTTCCGAGCGACTATGACAGATACGCAGTATTTT. It encodes CASRFRATMTDTQYF.

The V call is TRBV4-1, the J call TRBJ2-1; D uncertain. There are 15 residues in the CDR3. Trimming took off 3 bases at V and 5 bases at J, with 14 bases between the two ends. CDR1 is MGHRA and CDR2 is YSYEKL in the germline V gene. In DNA form, the CDR3 reads TGCGCCAGCAGCCACGTTTTAGAAATGGACAATGAGCAGTTCTTC. It specifies CASSHVLEMDNEQFF.

The chain is built from TRBV9 and TRBJ1-1; tentatively, D is TRBD1 (6 bases). Germline CDR1 and CDR2: SGDLS and YYNGEE. This CDR3 has 13 residues. V dropped 0 bases and J dropped 7 bases, with 10 bases sitting between them. The CDR3 DNA follows: TGTGCCAGCAGCGTAGTCCAGGGGTTTGAAGCTTTCTTT. As protein: CASSVVQGFEAFF.

This chain links TRBV6-1 with TRBJ2-1; a possible D gene is TRBD2 (5 bases). Per germline, CDR1 MNHNS and CDR2 SASEGT. V lost 2 bases, J lost 9 bases, and 20 bases lay in between. The CDR3 consists of 16 residues. The CDR3 protein is CASSERERRKSGEQFF. The CDR3 DNA reads TGTGCCAGCAGTGAAAGGGAGCGGAGGAAGTCCGGTGAGCAGTTCTTC.

The chain uses TRBV19 and TRBJ1-4; 12 bases are shared with TRBD1. Germline V gene sequence: CDR1 LNHDA, CDR2 SQIVND (reference sequence). J gave up 6 bases and V 3 bases, and 11 bases lay outside the gene matches. This CDR3 has 18 residues. CDR3 loop: CASSIFGGTGGADEKLFF. The CDR3 coding sequence is TGTGCCAGTAGTATTTTTGGCGGGACAGGGGGCGCGGATGAAAAACTGTTTTTT.

The rearrangement links TRBV12-3 or TRBV12-4 to TRBJ1-1; 9 bases are shared with TRBD1. J was trimmed by 5 bases and V by 5 bases; bases with no gene match: 3. The CDR3 spans 13 residues. This CDR3 is CASSLGTGTEAFF. The CDR3 nucleotides read TGTGCCAGCAGTCTAGGGACAGGGACTGAAGCTTTCTTT.

The CDR3 DNA sequence: TGTGCCAGCTCGCTCCGGGAGGCAGATACGCAGTATTTT. This codes for CASSLREADTQYF. The chain recombines TRBV18 with TRBJ2-3, with TRBD2 identical over 7 bases. CDR1 is KGHSH and CDR2 is LQKENI in the germline V gene. Germline trimming cut 6 bases from V and 4 bases from J; bases unmatched to any gene: 4. The CDR3 consists of 13 residues.